This TCR beta chain comes out of a study of T cells after yellow fever vaccination. Study conclusions and caveats: Although most clonotypes did not, a small share appeared in both CD4 and CD8 compartments.

TCRdb re-called the 5' RACE reads through MiXCR, storing one row per CDR3 protein. Counted here are about 21,000 distinct CDR3 sequences, around 5% occurring once; the ten biggest clones make up 15% to 25%. V was pared by 0 bases and J by 6 bases, with 9 bases between. The germline V gene encodes CDR1 LGHNA and CDR2 YSLEER. This CDR3 is built from 15 residues. There are many counts of this clonotype. The receptor comes from a young man who received the YFV17D yellow fever vaccine. The sample consisted of PBMCs, either bulk or a sorted T-cell subset (CD4+, CD8+, memory, or dextramer-sorted; not recorded which), taken approximately 40 days after the first yellow fever vaccination. The genes are TRBV4-3 and TRBJ1-6; a possible D gene is TRBD1 (6 bases). For the CDR3, the DNA is TGCGCCAGCAGCCAAGACAGGGGTCGTAATTCACCCCTCCACTTT. Its translation: CASSQDRGRNSPLHF.